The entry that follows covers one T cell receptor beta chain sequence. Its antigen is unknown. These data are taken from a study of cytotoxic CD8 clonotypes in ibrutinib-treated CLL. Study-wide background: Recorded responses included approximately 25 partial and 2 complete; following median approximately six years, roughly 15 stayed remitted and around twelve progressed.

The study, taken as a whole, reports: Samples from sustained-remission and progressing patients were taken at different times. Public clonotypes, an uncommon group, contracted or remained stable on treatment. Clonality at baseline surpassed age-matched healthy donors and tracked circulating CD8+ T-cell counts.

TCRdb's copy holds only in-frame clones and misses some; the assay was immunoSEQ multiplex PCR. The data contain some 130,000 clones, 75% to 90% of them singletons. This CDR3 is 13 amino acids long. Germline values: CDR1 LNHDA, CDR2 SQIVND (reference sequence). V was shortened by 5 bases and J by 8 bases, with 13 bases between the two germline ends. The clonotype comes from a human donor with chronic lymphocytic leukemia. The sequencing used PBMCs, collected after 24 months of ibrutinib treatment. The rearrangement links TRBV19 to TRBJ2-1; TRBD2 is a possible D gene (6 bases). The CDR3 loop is CASSFPTRYEQFF. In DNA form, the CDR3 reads TGTGCCAGTAGTTTTCCGACTAGGTATGAGCAGTTCTTC.